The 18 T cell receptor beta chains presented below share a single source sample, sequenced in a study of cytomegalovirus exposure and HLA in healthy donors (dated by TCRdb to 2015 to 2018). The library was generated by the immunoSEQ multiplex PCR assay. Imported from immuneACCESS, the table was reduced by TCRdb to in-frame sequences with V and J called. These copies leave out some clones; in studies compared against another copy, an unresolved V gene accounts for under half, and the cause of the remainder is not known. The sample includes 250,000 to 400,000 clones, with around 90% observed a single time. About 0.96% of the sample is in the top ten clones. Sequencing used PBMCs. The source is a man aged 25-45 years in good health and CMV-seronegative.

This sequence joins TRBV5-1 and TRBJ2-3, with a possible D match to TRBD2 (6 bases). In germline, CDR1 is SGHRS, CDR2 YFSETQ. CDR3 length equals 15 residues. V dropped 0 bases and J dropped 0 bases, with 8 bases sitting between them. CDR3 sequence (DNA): TGCGCCAGCAGCTTGGAACTAGCAAGCACAGATACGCAGTATTTT. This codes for CASSLELASTDTQYF.

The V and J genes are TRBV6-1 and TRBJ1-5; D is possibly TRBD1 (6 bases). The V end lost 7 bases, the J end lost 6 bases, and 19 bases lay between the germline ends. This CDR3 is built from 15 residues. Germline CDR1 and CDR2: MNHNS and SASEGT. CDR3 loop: CASTAQGGGRQPQHF. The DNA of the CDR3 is TGTGCCAGCACCGCACAGGGAGGGGGACGTCAGCCCCAGCATTTT.

CDR3 region: CASSLDRGATEAFF. The CDR3, as DNA: TGTGCCAGCAGCTTAGACAGGGGTGCCACTGAAGCTTTCTTT. The gene calls are TRBV7-2 and TRBJ1-1; 7 bases map to TRBD1. The CDR3 has 14 amino acids. Germline CDR1 reads SGHTA; CDR2 reads FQGNSA. V shed 1 base, J shed 4 bases, and the junction held 3 bases outside the gene matches.

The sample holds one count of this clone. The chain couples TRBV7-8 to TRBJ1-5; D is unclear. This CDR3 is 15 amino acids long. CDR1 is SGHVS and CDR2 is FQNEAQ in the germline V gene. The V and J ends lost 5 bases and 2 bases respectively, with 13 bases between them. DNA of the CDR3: TGTGCCAGCAGCCCTGCGGGGTCGGGCAATCAGCCCCAGCATTTT. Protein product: CASSPAGSGNQPQHF.

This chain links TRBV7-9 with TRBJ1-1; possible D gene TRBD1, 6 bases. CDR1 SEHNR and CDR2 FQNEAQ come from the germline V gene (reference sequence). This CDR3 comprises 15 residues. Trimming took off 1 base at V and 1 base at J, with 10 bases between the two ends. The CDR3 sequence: CASSLGGGQNTEAFF. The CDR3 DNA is TGTGCCAGCAGCTTAGGTGGGGGCCAGAACACTGAAGCTTTCTTT.

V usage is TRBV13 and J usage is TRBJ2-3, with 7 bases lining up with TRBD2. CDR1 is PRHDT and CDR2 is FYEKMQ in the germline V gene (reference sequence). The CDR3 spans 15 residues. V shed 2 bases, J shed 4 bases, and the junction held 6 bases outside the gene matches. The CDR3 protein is CASSLRDYGADTQYF. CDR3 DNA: TGTGCCAGCAGCTTACGGGACTATGGCGCAGATACGCAGTATTTT.

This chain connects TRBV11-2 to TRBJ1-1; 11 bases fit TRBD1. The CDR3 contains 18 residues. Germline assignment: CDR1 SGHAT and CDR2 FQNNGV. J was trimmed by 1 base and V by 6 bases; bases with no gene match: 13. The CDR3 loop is CASSSGQGVGAENTEAFF. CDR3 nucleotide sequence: TGTGCCAGCAGTTCGGGACAGGGGGTAGGGGCCGAGAACACTGAAGCTTTCTTT. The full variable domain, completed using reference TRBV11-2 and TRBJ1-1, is EAGVAQSPRYKIIEKRQSVAFWCNPISGHATLYWYQQILGQGPKLLIQFQNNGVVDDSQLPKDRFSAERLKGVDSTLKIQPAKLEDSAVYLCASSSGQGVGAENTEAFFGQGTRLTVV.

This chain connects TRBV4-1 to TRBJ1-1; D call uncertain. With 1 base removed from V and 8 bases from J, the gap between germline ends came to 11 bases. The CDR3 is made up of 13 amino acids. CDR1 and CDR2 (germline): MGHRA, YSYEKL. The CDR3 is CASSQVLGLEAFF. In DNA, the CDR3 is TGCGCCAGCAGCCAAGTCCTGGGCCTGGAAGCTTTCTTT.

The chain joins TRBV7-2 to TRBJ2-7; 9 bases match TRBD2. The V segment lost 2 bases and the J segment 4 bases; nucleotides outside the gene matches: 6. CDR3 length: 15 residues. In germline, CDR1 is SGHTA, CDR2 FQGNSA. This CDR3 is CASSLRRGGMYEQYF. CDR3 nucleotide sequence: TGTGCCAGCAGCTTAAGGCGGGGGGGAATGTACGAGCAGTACTTC. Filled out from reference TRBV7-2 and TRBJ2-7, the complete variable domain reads GAGVSQSPSNKVTEKGKDVELRCDPISGHTALYWYRQSLGQGLEFLIYFQGNSAPDKSGLPSDRFSAERTGGSVSTLTIQRTQQEDSAVYLCASSLRRGGMYEQYFGPGTRLTVT.

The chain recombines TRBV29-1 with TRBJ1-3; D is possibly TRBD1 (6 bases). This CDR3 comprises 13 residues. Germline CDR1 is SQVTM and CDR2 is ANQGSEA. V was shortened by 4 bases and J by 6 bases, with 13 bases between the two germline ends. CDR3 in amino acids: CSVVTGLENTIYF. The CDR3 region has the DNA TGCAGCGTTGTAACAGGGCTCGAAAACACCATATATTTT.

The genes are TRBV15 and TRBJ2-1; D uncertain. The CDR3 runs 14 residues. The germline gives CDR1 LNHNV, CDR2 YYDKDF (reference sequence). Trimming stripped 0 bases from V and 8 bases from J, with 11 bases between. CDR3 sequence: CATSRDFRMDEQFF. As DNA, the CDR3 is TGTGCCACCAGCAGAGATTTCAGGATGGATGAGCAGTTCTTC.

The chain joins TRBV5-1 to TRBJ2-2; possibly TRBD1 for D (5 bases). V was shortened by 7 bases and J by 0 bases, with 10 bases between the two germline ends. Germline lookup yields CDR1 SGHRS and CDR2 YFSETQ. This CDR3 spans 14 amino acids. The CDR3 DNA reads TGCGCCAGCTCAGACAGCACGAACACCGGGGAGCTGTTTTTT. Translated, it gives CASSDSTNTGELFF.

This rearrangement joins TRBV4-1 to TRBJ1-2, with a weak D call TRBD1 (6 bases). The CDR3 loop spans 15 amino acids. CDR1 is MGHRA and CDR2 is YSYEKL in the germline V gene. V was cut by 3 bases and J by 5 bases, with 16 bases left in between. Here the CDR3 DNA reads TGCGCCAGCAGCCAGGGTGGGACATCTAGGTATGGCTACACCTTC. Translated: CASSQGGTSRYGYTF.

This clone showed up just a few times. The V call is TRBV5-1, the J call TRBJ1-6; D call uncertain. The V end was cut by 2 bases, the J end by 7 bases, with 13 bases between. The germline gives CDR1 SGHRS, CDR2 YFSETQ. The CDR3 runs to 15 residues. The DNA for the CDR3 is TGCGCCAGCAGCTTAGATCCAGGCACGAATTCACCCCTCCACTTT. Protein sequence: CASSLDPGTNSPLHF.

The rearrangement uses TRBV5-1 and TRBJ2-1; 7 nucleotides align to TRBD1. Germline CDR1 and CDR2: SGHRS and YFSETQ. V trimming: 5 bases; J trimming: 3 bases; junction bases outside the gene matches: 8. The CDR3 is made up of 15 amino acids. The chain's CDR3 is CASSLRTGDYNEQFF. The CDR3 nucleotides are TGCGCCAGCAGTTTGCGGACAGGCGACTACAATGAGCAGTTCTTC. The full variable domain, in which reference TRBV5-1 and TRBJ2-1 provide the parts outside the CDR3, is KAGVTQTPRYLIKTRGQQVTLSCSPISGHRSVSWYQQTPGQGLQFLFEYFSETQRNKGNFPGRFSGRQFSNSRSEMNVSTLELGDSALYLCASSLRTGDYNEQFFGPGTRLTVL.

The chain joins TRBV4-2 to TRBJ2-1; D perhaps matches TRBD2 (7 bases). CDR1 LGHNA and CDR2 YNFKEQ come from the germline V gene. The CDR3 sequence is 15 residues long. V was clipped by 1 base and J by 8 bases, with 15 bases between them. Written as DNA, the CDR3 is TGTGCCAGCAGCCAAGGGGGGGGCCGGCTCGATGAGCAGTTCTTC. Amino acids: CASSQGGGRLDEQFF.

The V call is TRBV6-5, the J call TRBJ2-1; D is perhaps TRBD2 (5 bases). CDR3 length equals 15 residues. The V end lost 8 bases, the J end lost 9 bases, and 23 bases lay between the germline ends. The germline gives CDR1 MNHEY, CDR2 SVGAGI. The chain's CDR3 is CASRLLRAVDGEQFF. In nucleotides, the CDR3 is TGTGCCAGCCGACTCCTGAGGGCAGTTGACGGTGAGCAGTTCTTC.

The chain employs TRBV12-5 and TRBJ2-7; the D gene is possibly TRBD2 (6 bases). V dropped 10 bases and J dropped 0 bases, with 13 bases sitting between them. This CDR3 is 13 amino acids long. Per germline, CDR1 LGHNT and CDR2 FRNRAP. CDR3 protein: CATTRGSSYEQYF. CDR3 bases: TGTGCTACCACTCGGGGGAGCTCCTACGAGCAGTACTTC.